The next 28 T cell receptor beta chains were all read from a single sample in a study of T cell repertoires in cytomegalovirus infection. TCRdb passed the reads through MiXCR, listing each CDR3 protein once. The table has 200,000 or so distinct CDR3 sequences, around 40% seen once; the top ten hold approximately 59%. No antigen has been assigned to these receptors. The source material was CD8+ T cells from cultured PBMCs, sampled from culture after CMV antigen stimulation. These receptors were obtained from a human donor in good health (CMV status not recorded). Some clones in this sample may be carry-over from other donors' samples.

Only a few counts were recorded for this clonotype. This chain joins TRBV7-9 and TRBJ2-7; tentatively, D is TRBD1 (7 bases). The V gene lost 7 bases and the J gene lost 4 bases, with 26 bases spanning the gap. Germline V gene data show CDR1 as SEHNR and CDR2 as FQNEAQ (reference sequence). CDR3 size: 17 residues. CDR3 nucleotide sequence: TGTGCCAGCACTCAAAGGGATAGGGTGGAGGGGGCGTACGAGCAGTACTTC. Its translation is CASTQRDRVEGAYEQYF.

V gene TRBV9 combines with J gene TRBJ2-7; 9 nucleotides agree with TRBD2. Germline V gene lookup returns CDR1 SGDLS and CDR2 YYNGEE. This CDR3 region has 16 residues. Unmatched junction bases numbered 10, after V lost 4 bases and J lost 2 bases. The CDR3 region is CASSPTDAGGPYEQYF. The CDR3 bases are TGTGCCAGCAGCCCTACGGATGCGGGAGGGCCCTACGAGCAGTACTTC.

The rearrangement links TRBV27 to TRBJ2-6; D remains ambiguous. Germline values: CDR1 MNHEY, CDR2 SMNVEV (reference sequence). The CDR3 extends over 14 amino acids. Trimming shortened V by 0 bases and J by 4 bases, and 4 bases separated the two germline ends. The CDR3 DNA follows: TGTGCCAGCAGTTTATCTATAGGGGCCAACGTCCTGACTTTC. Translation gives CASSLSIGANVLTF.

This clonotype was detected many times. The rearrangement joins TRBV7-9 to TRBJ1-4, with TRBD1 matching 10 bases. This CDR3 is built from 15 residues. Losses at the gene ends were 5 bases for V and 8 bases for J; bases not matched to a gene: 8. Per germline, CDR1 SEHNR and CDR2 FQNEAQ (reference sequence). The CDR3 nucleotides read TGTGCCAGCAGCCCCGGGACAGGGGCCCGAGAAAAACTGTTTTTT. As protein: CASSPGTGAREKLFF.

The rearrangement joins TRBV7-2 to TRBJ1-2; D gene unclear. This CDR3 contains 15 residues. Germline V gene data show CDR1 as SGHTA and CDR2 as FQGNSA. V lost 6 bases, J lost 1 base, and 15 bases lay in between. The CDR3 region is CASRQTDGINYGYTF. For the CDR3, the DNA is TGTGCCAGCAGACAAACGGACGGAATTAACTATGGCTACACCTTC.

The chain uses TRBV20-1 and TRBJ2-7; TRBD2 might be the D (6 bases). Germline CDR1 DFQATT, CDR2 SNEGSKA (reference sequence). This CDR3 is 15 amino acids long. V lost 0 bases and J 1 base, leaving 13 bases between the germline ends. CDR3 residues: CSARDLGLSSYEQYF. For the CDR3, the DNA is TGCAGTGCTAGAGATCTGGGACTCTCATCCTACGAGCAGTACTTC.

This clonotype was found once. CDR3 protein: CAGRHQLAYEQYF. DNA of the CDR3: TGTGCCGGCCGTCATCAGTTGGCCTACGAGCAGTACTTC. The chain employs TRBV5-4 and TRBJ2-7; no reliable D call. With 10 bases removed from V and 2 bases from J, the gap between germline ends came to 16 bases. The CDR3 sequence is 13 residues long. Per the germline V gene, CDR1 is SGHNT and CDR2 is YYREEE (reference sequence).

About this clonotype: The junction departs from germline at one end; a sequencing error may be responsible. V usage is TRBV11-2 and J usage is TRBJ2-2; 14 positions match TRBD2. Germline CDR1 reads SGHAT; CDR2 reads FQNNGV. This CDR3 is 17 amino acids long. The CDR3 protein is CASSLTRLAGGNGVLFF. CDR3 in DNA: TGTGCCAGCAGCTTAACCCGACTAGCGGGAGGGAACGGGGTGCTGTTTTTT.

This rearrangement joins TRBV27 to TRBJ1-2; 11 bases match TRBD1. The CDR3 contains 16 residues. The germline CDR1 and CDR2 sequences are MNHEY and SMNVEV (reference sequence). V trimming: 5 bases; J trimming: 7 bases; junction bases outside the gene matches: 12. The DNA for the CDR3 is TGTGCCAGCAGTCCCCGGACAGGGGGCGCCGTGCTTGGCTACACCTTC. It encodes CASSPRTGGAVLGYTF.

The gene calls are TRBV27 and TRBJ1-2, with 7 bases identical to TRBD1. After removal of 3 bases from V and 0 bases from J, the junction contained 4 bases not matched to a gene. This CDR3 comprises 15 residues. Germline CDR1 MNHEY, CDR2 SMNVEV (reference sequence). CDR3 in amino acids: CASSFGQASNYGYTF. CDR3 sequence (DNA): TGTGCCAGCAGTTTCGGACAGGCTTCTAACTATGGCTACACCTTC.

This chain's CDR3 is CASQPPQGDEQYF. Written as DNA, the CDR3 is TGTGCCAGCCAACCCCCACAGGGCGACGAGCAGTACTTC. V usage is TRBV7-3 and J usage is TRBJ2-7; a weak D match, TRBD1 (6 bases). This CDR3 is 13 amino acids long. Between the trimmed V and J ends, which lost 8 bases and 5 bases, there was a span of 16 bases. Germline CDR1 is SGHTA and CDR2 is FQGTGA.

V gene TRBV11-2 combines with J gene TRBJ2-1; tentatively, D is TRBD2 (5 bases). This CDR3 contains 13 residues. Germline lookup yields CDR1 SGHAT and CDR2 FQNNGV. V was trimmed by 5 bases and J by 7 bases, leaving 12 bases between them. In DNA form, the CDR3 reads TGTGCCAGCAGCCCATCTCCGGGGAATGAGCAGTTCTTC. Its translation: CASSPSPGNEQFF. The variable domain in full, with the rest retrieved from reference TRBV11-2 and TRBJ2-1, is EAGVAQSPRYKIIEKRQSVAFWCNPISGHATLYWYQQILGQGPKLLIQFQNNGVVDDSQLPKDRFSAERLKGVDSTLKIQPAKLEDSAVYLCASSPSPGNEQFFGPGTRLTVL.

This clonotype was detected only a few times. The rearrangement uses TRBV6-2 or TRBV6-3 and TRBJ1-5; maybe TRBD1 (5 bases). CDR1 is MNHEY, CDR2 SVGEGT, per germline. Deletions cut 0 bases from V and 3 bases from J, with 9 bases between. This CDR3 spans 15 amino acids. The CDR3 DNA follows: TGTGCCAGCAGTTACTCGCGGGGGGACAATCAGCCCCAGCATTTT. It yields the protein CASSYSRGDNQPQHF.

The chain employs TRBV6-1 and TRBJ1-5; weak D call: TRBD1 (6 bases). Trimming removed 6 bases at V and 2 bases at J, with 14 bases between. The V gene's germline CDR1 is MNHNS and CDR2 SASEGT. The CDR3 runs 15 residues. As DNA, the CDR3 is TGTGCCAGCAGCGTAGGGACATGTGGCAATCAGCCCCAGCATTTT. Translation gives CASSVGTCGNQPQHF.

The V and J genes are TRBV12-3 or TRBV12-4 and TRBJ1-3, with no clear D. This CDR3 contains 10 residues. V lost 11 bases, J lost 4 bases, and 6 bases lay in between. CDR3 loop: CAHGGNTIYF. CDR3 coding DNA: TGTGCCCACGGGGGAAACACCATATATTTT.

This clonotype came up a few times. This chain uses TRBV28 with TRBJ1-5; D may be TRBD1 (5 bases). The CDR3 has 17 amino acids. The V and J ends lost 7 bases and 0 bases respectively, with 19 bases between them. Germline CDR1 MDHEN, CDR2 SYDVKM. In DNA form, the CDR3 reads TGTGCCAGCATTACCCCCGGGGACTTACATAGCAATCAGCCCCAGCATTTT. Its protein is CASITPGDLHSNQPQHF.

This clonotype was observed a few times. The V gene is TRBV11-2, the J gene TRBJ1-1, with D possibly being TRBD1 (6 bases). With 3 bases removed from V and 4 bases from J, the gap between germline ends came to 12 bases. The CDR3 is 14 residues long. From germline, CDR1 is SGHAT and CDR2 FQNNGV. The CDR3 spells CASSLDGGGTEAFF. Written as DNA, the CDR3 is TGTGCCAGCAGCTTGGACGGAGGGGGCACTGAAGCTTTCTTT.

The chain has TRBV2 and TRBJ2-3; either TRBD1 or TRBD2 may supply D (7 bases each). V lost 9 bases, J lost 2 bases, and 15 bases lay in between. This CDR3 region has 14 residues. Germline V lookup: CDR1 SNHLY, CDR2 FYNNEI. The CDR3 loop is CARPGGDFTDTQYF. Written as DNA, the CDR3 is TGTGCCAGACCAGGGGGGGACTTCACAGATACGCAGTATTTT.

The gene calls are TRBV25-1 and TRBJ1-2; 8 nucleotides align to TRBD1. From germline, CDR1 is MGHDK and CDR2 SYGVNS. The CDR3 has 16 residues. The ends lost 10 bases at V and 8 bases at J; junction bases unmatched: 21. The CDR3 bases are TGTGCCACCGGCTCGGACAGGGAGGTTCTTAGTGGCGGCTACACCTTC. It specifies CATGSDREVLSGGYTF.

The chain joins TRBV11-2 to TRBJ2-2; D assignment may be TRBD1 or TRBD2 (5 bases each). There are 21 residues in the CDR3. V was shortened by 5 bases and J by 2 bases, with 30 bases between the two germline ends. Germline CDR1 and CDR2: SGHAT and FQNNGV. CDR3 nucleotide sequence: TGTGCCAGCAGCCTAACGGGGACGAGACGATCTGGATTCAGTAACACCGGGGAGCTGTTTTTT. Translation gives CASSLTGTRRSGFSNTGELFF.

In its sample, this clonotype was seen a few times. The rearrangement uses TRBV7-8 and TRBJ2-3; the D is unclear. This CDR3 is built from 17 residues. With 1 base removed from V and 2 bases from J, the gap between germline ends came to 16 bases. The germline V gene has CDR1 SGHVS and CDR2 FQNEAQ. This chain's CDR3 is CASSLEMRFPPTDTQYF. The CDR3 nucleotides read TGTGCCAGCAGCTTAGAAATGAGGTTCCCTCCCACAGATACGCAGTATTTT. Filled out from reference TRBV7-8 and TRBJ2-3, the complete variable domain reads GAGVSQSPRYKVAKRGQDVALRCDPISGHVSLFWYQQALGQGPEFLTYFQNEAQLDKSGLPSDRFFAERPEGSVSTLKIQRTQQEDSAVYLCASSLEMRFPPTDTQYFGPGTRLTVL.

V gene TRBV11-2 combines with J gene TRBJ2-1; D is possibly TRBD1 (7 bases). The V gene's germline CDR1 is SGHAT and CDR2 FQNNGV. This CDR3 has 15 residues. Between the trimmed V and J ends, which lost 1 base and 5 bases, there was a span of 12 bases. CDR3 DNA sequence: TGTGCCAGCAGCTTAGCGGGCAGGGGGGACAATGAGCAGTTCTTC. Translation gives CASSLAGRGDNEQFF.

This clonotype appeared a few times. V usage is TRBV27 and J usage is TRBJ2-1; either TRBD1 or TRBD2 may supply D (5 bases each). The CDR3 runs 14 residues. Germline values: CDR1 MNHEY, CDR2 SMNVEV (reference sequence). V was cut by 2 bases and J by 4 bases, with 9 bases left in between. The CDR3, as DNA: TGTGCCAGCAGTTTAAACGGGGCATACAATGAGCAGTTCTTC. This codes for CASSLNGAYNEQFF.

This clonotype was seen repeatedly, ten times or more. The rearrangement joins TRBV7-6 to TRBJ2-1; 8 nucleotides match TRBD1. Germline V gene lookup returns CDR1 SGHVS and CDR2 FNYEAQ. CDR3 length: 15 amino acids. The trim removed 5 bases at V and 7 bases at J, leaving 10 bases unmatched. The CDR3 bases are TGTGCCAGCAGCCCGGGGACAGGCACCTTTAATGAGCAGTTCTTC. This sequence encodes CASSPGTGTFNEQFF. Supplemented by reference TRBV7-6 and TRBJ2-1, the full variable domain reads GAGVSQSPRYKVTKRGQDVALRCDPISGHVSLYWYRQALGQGPEFLTYFNYEAQQDKSGLPNDRFSAERPEGSISTLTIQRTEQRDSAMYRCASSPGTGTFNEQFFGPGTRLTVL.

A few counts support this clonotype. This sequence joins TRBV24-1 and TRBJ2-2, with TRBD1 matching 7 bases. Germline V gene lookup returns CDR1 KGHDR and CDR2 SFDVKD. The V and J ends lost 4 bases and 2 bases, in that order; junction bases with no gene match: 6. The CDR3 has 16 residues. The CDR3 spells CATSDSGTDNTGELFF. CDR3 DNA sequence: TGTGCCACCAGTGACTCCGGGACAGACAACACCGGGGAGCTGTTTTTT.

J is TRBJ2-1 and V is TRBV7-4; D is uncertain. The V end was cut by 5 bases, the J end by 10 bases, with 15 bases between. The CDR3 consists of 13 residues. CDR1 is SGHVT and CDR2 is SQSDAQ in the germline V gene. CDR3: CASSPPGRAEQFF. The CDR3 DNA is TGTGCCAGCAGCCCCCCCGGTCGGGCCGAGCAGTTCTTC.

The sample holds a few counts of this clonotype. CDR3 residues: CASSSLDQPQHF. CDR3 bases: TGTGCCAGCAGCTCCCTTGATCAGCCCCAGCATTTT. The chain has TRBV7-8 and TRBJ1-5; D call uncertain. V lost 4 bases and J 5 bases, leaving 6 bases between the germline ends. This CDR3 contains 12 residues. In germline, CDR1 is SGHVS, CDR2 FQNEAQ.

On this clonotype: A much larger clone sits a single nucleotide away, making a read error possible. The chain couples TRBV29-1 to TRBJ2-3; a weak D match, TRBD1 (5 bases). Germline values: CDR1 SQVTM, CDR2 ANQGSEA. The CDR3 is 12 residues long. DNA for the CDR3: TGCAGCGTTGAGGAACCCACAGGTACGCAGTATTTT. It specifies CSVEEPTGTQYF.